The present entry profiles one TCR beta chain with its context. Replicate PCRs for sorted subsets used around 190 ng DNA; this equaled 25,000 to 30,000 T cell genomes. Assay: immunoSEQ multiplex PCR; the TCRdb copy retains only in-frame clones and omits some. The sample has fewer than 2.5 million clones, 93% seen once. The authors divided CD4+ cells into CD45RA+ naive and CD45RA-negative memory subsets. These data come from a study of shared clonotypes between healthy human individuals. The V segment lost 2 bases and the J segment 4 bases; nucleotides outside the gene matches: 10. The CDR3 length is 17 residues. The germline V gene has CDR1 SNHLY and CDR2 FYNNEI.

The sequenced sample was naive CD4+ T cells from PBMCs. Described subset: CD45RA+ positively selected. The clonotype comes from a man younger than 35 in good health. Some clones in this sample may be carry-over from other donors' samples. The chain couples TRBV2 to TRBJ2-3; TRBD2 aligns across 9 bases. CDR3 DNA sequence: TGTGCCAGCAGTGAAATTCTGGCGGGAGGGAGGGCAGATACGCAGTATTTT. Protein: CASSEILAGGRADTQYF. The whole variable domain, remainder taken from reference TRBV2 and TRBJ2-3, is EPEVTQTPSHQVTQMGQEVILRCVPISNHLYFYWYRQILGQKVEFLVSFYNNEISEKSEIFDDQFSVERPDGSNFTLKIRSTKLEDSAMYFCASSEILAGGRADTQYFGPGTRLTVL.